A single sample gave rise to the 22 T cell receptor beta chains below, sequenced in a study of T cell repertoires in cytomegalovirus infection. Each CDR3 protein is one row after TCRdb ran MiXCR on the reads. The data hold 150,000 to 200,000 distinct CDR3 sequences, with approximately 9.7% observed a single time. What was sequenced was PBMCs. The receptors shown here come from a human donor in good health (CMV status not recorded). Some clones in this sample may be carry-over from other donors' samples.

This clonotype was seen repeatedly, ten times or more. One end of the junction does not line up with germline, which may come from a read error. V is TRBV7-7 and J is TRBJ2-1; 10 bases fit TRBD2. Germline CDR1 and CDR2: SSHAT and FNYEAQ (reference sequence). The CDR3 extends over 16 amino acids. The CDR3 bases are TGTGCTAGCAGCCCGTCGTGGGCTAGCGGGAGAAATGAGCAGTTCTTC. Protein: CASSPSWASGRNEQFF. Looking up the rest from reference TRBV7-7 and TRBJ2-1 gives the full variable domain: GAGVSQSPRYKVTKRGQDVTLRCDPISSHATLYWYQQALGQGPEFLTYFNYEAQPDKSGLPSDRFSAERPEGSISTLTIQRTEQRDSAMYRCASSPSWASGRNEQFFGPGTRLTVL.

There are a few counts of this clonotype. This CDR3 reads CASSLVGGAGALYEQYF. The CDR3 nucleotides are TGTGCCAGCAGCTTAGTAGGGGGGGCAGGGGCACTCTACGAGCAGTACTTC. The rearrangement joins TRBV7-2 to TRBJ2-7, with D possibly TRBD2 on 7 matching bases. Germline assignment: CDR1 SGHTA and CDR2 FQGNSA. With 1 base removed from V and 3 bases from J, the gap between germline ends came to 19 bases. The CDR3 totals 17 residues. Drawing the rest from reference TRBV7-2 and TRBJ2-7, the complete variable domain is GAGVSQSPSNKVTEKGKDVELRCDPISGHTALYWYRQSLGQGLEFLIYFQGNSAPDKSGLPSDRFSAERTGGSVSTLTIQRTQQEDSAVYLCASSLVGGAGALYEQYFGPGTRLTVT.

This clonotype showed up many times. J is TRBJ1-5 and V is TRBV19; D unresolved. Trimming cost V 1 base and J 1 base, with 17 bases left between them. CDR1 is LNHDA, CDR2 SQIVND, per germline (reference sequence). CDR3 length: 18 amino acids. The CDR3 coding sequence is TGTGCCAGTAGTATAGGGGCTTCCGGGCCTACCAGCAATCAGCCCCAGCATTTT. The encoded protein is CASSIGASGPTSNQPQHF.

This clonotype was picked up many times. This rearrangement joins TRBV7-2 to TRBJ2-1; D is unresolved. Germline V lookup: CDR1 SGHTA, CDR2 FQGNSA. The CDR3 spans 13 residues. V was pared by 1 base and J by 9 bases, with 10 bases between. The CDR3 DNA reads as TGTGCCAGCAGCTTAGATGCAGTTGGTGAGCAGTTCTTC. It encodes CASSLDAVGEQFF.

This clonotype has ten or more counts. The chain carries TRBV7-2 and TRBJ1-6, with unresolved D. The germline V and J ends were trimmed by 3 bases and 10 bases, with 13 bases remaining between them. The CDR3 is 14 amino acids. Germline V gene sequence: CDR1 SGHTA, CDR2 FQGNSA. For the CDR3, the DNA is TGTGCCAGCAGCTTTCAACGCGGGCTCTCACCCCTCCACTTT. Its protein product is CASSFQRGLSPLHF.

The table lists this clonotype with many counts. The chain carries TRBV7-2 and TRBJ2-2; D gene unclear. Trimming shortened V by 6 bases and J by 1 base, and 9 bases separated the two germline ends. CDR1 is SGHTA and CDR2 is FQGNSA in the germline V gene. CDR3 length: 14 residues. The CDR3 region is CASRERRNTGELFF. CDR3 bases: TGTGCCAGCAGGGAACGGAGGAACACCGGGGAGCTGTTTTTT.

This clonotype was found many times. This sequence joins TRBV7-8 and TRBJ2-2; 10 bases match TRBD1. Germline CDR1 reads SGHVS; CDR2 reads FQNEAQ. The CDR3 totals 22 residues. After removal of 2 bases from V and 5 bases from J, the junction contained 23 bases not matched to a gene. The CDR3 reads CASSLPHSRGQGSLGRTGELFF. The CDR3 DNA follows: TGTGCCAGCAGCTTACCCCACTCCCGGGGACAGGGGTCATTAGGGAGAACCGGGGAGCTGTTTTTT.

This chain joins TRBV7-2 and TRBJ2-5, with D unclear. Germline lookup yields CDR1 SGHTA and CDR2 FQGNSA. The CDR3 covers 14 residues. Trimming shortened V by 6 bases and J by 1 base, and 12 bases separated the two germline ends. CDR3: CASSYGWSQETQYF. The CDR3 region has the DNA TGTGCCAGCAGTTATGGATGGAGCCAAGAGACCCAGTACTTC.

This clonotype was counted at least ten times. V usage is TRBV20-1 and J usage is TRBJ1-1; no reliable D call. Looked up from germline, CDR1 is DFQATT and CDR2 is SNEGSKA (reference sequence). The CDR3 extends over 15 amino acids. V lost 1 base and J lost 4, with 16 bases in between. CDR3 sequence reads: CSARVSGLMGTEAFF. For the CDR3, the DNA is TGCAGTGCTAGAGTTTCGGGATTAATGGGCACTGAAGCTTTCTTT.

This clonotype was observed a few times. This chain uses TRBV10-1 with TRBJ1-1; no clear D. The V gene lost 2 bases and the J gene lost 5 bases, with 12 bases spanning the gap. The V gene's germline CDR1 is WNHNN and CDR2 SYGVQD (reference sequence). The CDR3 contains 14 residues. DNA of the CDR3: TGCGCCAGCAGTGAGAACACCTTGTGGACTGAAGCTTTCTTT. It codes for CASSENTLWTEAFF.

The J gene is TRBJ2-7, the V gene TRBV5-4, with 7 bases matching TRBD2. J lost 3 bases, V lost 4 bases, and 7 bases had no gene match. CDR3 length: 14 residues. Germline CDR1 SGHNT, CDR2 YYREEE (reference sequence). Here the CDR3 DNA reads TGTGCCAGCAGCACGGGACTACAAGGCTACGAGCAGTACTTC. Translation: CASSTGLQGYEQYF.

This clonotype was seen repeatedly, ten times or more. The rearrangement links TRBV7-8 to TRBJ2-3, with 15 bases that match TRBD2. Germline V gene lookup returns CDR1 SGHVS and CDR2 FQNEAQ. The ends lost 3 bases at V and 5 bases at J; junction bases unmatched: 6. The CDR3 length is 17 residues. DNA for the CDR3: TGTGCCAGCAGCTTTGGGGGACTAGCGGGGGGTAGAGATACGCAGTATTTT. Its translation is CASSFGGLAGGRDTQYF.

This clonotype occurred many times. CDR3 in DNA: TGTGCCAGCAGCTTACTCCCCCCAGTGAATGAGCAGTTCTTC. Translating it yields CASSLLPPVNEQFF. This chain connects TRBV7-2 to TRBJ2-1, with D unresolved. V was cut by 2 bases and J by 7 bases, with 12 bases left in between. The germline V gene has CDR1 SGHTA and CDR2 FQGNSA. The CDR3 runs 14 residues.

The CDR3 loop reads CASKRRGEAFF. The CDR3 nucleotides are TGTGCCAGCAAACGCCGGGGTGAAGCTTTCTTT. This chain links TRBV28 with TRBJ1-1; no definite D call. Germline assignment: CDR1 MDHEN and CDR2 SYDVKM. The CDR3 sequence is 11 residues long. V was clipped by 7 bases and J by 7 bases, with 10 bases between them.

This clonotype was picked up a small number of times. V and J are TRBV20-1 and TRBJ1-2; possible D gene TRBD1, 6 bases. Germline CDR1 and CDR2: DFQATT and SNEGSKA (reference sequence). This CDR3 contains 11 residues. Trimming took 4 bases from V and 7 from J, leaving 10 bases between them. CDR3 sequence (DNA): TGCAGTGCTAATACAGGGCTTGGCTACACCTTC. Translating gives CSANTGLGYTF.

In this sample, this clonotype turned up a few times. The rearrangement joins TRBV28 to TRBJ1-5, with unresolved D. V was trimmed by 5 bases and J by 9 bases, leaving 11 bases between them. The CDR3 runs to 12 residues. The germline gives CDR1 MDHEN, CDR2 SYDVKM. The CDR3 region is CASSISPSPQHF. CDR3 nucleotide sequence: TGTGCCAGCAGTATAAGCCCCTCGCCCCAGCATTTT.

The chain recombines TRBV5-6 with TRBJ2-7, with 10 bases lining up with TRBD1. With V trimmed by 2 bases and J by 5 bases, 7 bases remained unmatched. This CDR3 spans 15 amino acids. Germline-derived CDR1 and CDR2 are SGHDT and YYEEEE. The CDR3 sequence: CASSFGRDRGNEQYF. DNA for the CDR3: TGTGCCAGCAGCTTCGGTCGGGACAGGGGAAACGAGCAGTACTTC.

This clonotype turned up a few times. The chain has TRBV4-3 and TRBJ2-7; 7 bases align to TRBD1. Germline values: CDR1 LGHNA, CDR2 YSLEER. The CDR3 length is 15 residues. The V gene end was trimmed by 0 bases and the J gene end by 2 bases; junction bases not matched to a gene: 4. CDR3: CASSQDAQGPYEQYF. CDR3 nucleotide sequence: TGCGCCAGCAGCCAAGATGCACAGGGGCCCTACGAGCAGTACTTC.

This clonotype was detected a few times. CDR3 nucleotides: TGTGCCAGCAGTCCAGAAAGGGGCCCCCCATATGGCTACACCTTC. This translates into CASSPERGPPYGYTF. The chain carries TRBV7-2 and TRBJ1-2, with a possible D match to TRBD1 (5 bases). The CDR3 sequence is 15 residues long. Deletions cut 6 bases from V and 5 bases from J, with 19 bases between. The germline gives CDR1 SGHTA, CDR2 FQGNSA.

This clonotype was detected ten times or more. The J gene is TRBJ1-1, the V gene TRBV6-2 or TRBV6-3, with 12 nucleotides matching TRBD1. Unmatched junction bases numbered 6, after V lost 6 bases and J lost 4 bases. Germline V gene lookup returns CDR1 MNHEY and CDR2 SVGEGT. The CDR3 has 15 amino acids. The CDR3 DNA reads TGTGCCAGCAGCCGGGGACAGGGGGCTGGCACTGAAGCTTTCTTT. The encoded protein is CASSRGQGAGTEAFF.

This clonotype was recorded many times. The chain is built from TRBV7-2 and TRBJ2-2; the D call may be TRBD1 or TRBD2 (6 bases each). The CDR3 extends over 15 amino acids. With 6 bases removed from V and 5 bases from J, the gap between germline ends came to 16 bases. Germline values: CDR1 SGHTA, CDR2 FQGNSA. The CDR3, as DNA: TGTGCCAGCAGACCTCGGGGGCCGGGGACCGGGGAGCTGTTTTTT. It is translated as CASRPRGPGTGELFF.

With regard to this clonotype: One junction end disagrees with the germline gene, perhaps due to a read error. The rearrangement links TRBV23-1 to TRBJ2-5, with D hard to call. TRBV23-1 is known as an ORF, though its function is uncertain. The CDR3 covers 9 residues. In DNA form, the CDR3 reads TGCGCCAGCAGTCAACCAATCTTTTTC. Translating it yields CASSQPIFF.